These 21 T cell receptor beta chains came from one sample sequenced in a study of blood T cell repertoires in COVID-19 (dated by TCRdb to 2020 to 2021). Preparation of the library involved the immunoSEQ multiplex PCR assay. TCRdb's version of the immuneACCESS table is confined to in-frame rearrangements and falls short of the full clone set. An unresolved V gene accounts for under half of the shortfall where checked; the remainder is of unknown origin. The sample includes roughly 150,000 clones, with about 74% observed a single time. Of the sample, roughly 8.4% falls within the top ten clones. Sequenced: peripheral blood. The receptors stem from a man between 60 and 75 years old with acute or convalescent COVID-19.

The table lists this clone with a few counts. The genes are TRBV6-5 and TRBJ2-7, with TRBD1 matching over 8 bases. The J segment lost 0 bases and the V segment lost 10 bases, leaving 8 bases of the junction unmatched. Germline V gene data show CDR1 as MNHEY and CDR2 as SVGAGI. The CDR3 sequence is 14 residues long. CDR3 nucleotide sequence: TGTGCCACGTGGGGACAGGACCGCTCCTACGAGCAGTACTTC. It is translated as CATWGQDRSYEQYF.

DNA of the CDR3: TGCAGCGTTGAAGTGCTATCTGGGGCCAACGTCCTGACTTTC. It specifies CSVEVLSGANVLTF. The V call is TRBV29-1, the J call TRBJ2-6; D gene uncertain. The CDR3 is made up of 14 amino acids. Germline assignment: CDR1 SQVTM and CDR2 ANQGSEA. Trimming removed 1 base at V and 1 base at J, with 5 bases between.

The chain carries TRBV9 and TRBJ2-3; the match to TRBD2 covers 8 bases. With 3 bases clipped from V and 2 bases from J, the junction kept 11 bases outside the gene matches. The germline V gene encodes CDR1 SGDLS and CDR2 YYNGEE. This CDR3 has 17 amino acids. The CDR3 region has the DNA TGTGCCAGCAGCGACCCGCGTGGGGGACTAGACACAGATACGCAGTATTTT. This codes for CASSDPRGGLDTDTQYF.

The V call is TRBV7-2, the J call TRBJ2-1; 7 nucleotides line up with TRBD2. This CDR3 has 13 amino acids. The V and J ends lost 4 bases and 4 bases, in that order; junction bases with no gene match: 1. Germline V gene data show CDR1 as SGHTA and CDR2 as FQGNSA. CDR3 residues: CASSSGGYNEQFF. CDR3 DNA sequence: TGTGCCAGCAGCTCGGGGGGATACAATGAGCAGTTCTTC.

The V and J genes are TRBV20-1 and TRBJ2-1; 10 bases line up with TRBD1. The CDR3 spans 14 residues. Losses at the gene ends were 4 bases for V and 8 bases for J; bases not matched to a gene: 8. Germline V gene data show CDR1 as DFQATT and CDR2 as SNEGSKA (reference sequence). The CDR3 protein is CSATEDRGLDEQFF. The CDR3 bases are TGCAGTGCTACTGAGGACAGGGGGTTAGATGAGCAGTTCTTC.

The chain uses TRBV19 and TRBJ1-2, with D unresolved. V dropped 7 bases and J dropped 0 bases, with 18 bases sitting between them. CDR3 length: 16 residues. CDR1 is LNHDA, CDR2 SQIVND, per germline (reference sequence). The CDR3 reads CASTPSRQRANYGYTF. The CDR3 region has the DNA TGTGCCAGTACCCCCAGCAGGCAGAGAGCTAACTATGGCTACACCTTC.

The J gene is TRBJ1-5, the V gene TRBV6-5, with 7 bases fitting TRBD1. Germline assignment: CDR1 MNHEY and CDR2 SVGAGI. The V segment lost 6 bases and the J segment 4 bases; nucleotides outside the gene matches: 3. The CDR3 totals 13 residues. The DNA of the CDR3 is TGTGCCAGCAGGAGACAGGGTAATCAGCCCCAGCATTTT. The encoded protein is CASRRQGNQPQHF.

This clone was seen repeatedly, ten times or more. The chain employs TRBV18 and TRBJ1-1; TRBD1 is a possible D gene (6 bases). CDR1 and CDR2 (germline): KGHSH, LQKENI. Trimming pared 5 bases from V and 9 bases from J, leaving 13 bases between. The CDR3 totals 12 residues. As DNA, the CDR3 is TGTGCCAGCTCAGGACCAACAGGGCAAGCTTTCTTT. It encodes CASSGPTGQAFF.

This chain links TRBV24-1 with TRBJ2-5; 11 positions match TRBD2. The germline V gene encodes CDR1 KGHDR and CDR2 SFDVKD. CDR3 length: 21 residues. V shed 6 bases, J shed 5 bases, and the junction held 25 bases outside the gene matches. CDR3 nucleotide sequence: TGTGCCACCAGTCTTCTCCGCTGTCTAGCGGGGGGTTCCCCTAGGTGGGAGACCCAGTACTTC. This codes for CATSLLRCLAGGSPRWETQYF.

The V and J genes are TRBV29-1 and TRBJ2-2; D gene uncertain. The CDR3 has 13 amino acids. CDR1 SQVTM and CDR2 ANQGSEA come from the germline V gene. The ends were cut back, 3 bases at V and 2 bases at J, with 7 bases in the middle. This chain's CDR3 is CSVDVRNTGELFF. CDR3 nucleotide sequence: TGCAGCGTTGACGTCAGAAACACCGGGGAGCTGTTTTTT.

V usage is TRBV19 and J usage is TRBJ1-1, with TRBD1 as a possible D gene (5 bases). The germline V gene encodes CDR1 LNHDA and CDR2 SQIVND (reference sequence). This CDR3 has 16 residues. V was pared by 6 bases and J by 0 bases, with 17 bases between. CDR3 nucleotide sequence: TGTGCCAGTAGGCCGCTGGGGGGATCCCTGAACACTGAAGCTTTCTTT. This gives the protein CASRPLGGSLNTEAFF.

V and J are TRBV5-4 and TRBJ1-2, with TRBD1 matching over 8 bases. V lost 4 bases to trimming and J lost 4 bases; unmatched junction nucleotides: 9. From germline, CDR1 is SGHNT and CDR2 YYREEE (reference sequence). The CDR3 covers 15 residues. The CDR3 sequence is CASSPSDREGYGYTF. The CDR3 DNA sequence: TGTGCCAGCAGCCCGTCGGACAGGGAGGGCTATGGCTACACCTTC.

This chain uses TRBV9 with TRBJ1-4; D is perhaps TRBD1 (6 bases). This CDR3 region has 14 residues. Per germline, CDR1 SGDLS and CDR2 YYNGEE. Trimming cost V 2 bases and J 6 bases, with 11 bases left between them. CDR3 bases: TGTGCCAGCAGCGTTGGGGGCGTAGATGAAAAACTGTTTTTT. Protein product: CASSVGGVDEKLFF.

The genes are TRBV5-6 and TRBJ1-3, with a tentative D call TRBD1 (6 bases). Germline values: CDR1 SGHDT, CDR2 YYEEEE. V lost 0 bases and J lost 0, with 10 bases in between. The CDR3 runs to 16 residues. This CDR3 reads CASSLVDSGSGNTIYF. The CDR3 DNA reads as TGTGCCAGCAGCTTGGTGGACAGCGGCTCTGGAAACACCATATATTTT.

This clone was seen a single time. The J gene is TRBJ2-5, the V gene TRBV28, with TRBD2 matching over 7 bases. The CDR3 is 12 residues long. V shed 10 bases, J shed 2 bases, and the junction held 4 bases outside the gene matches. Germline lookup yields CDR1 MDHEN and CDR2 SYDVKM. The CDR3 region is CATGLIQETQYF. CDR3 DNA sequence: TGTGCCACGGGACTAATTCAAGAGACCCAGTACTTC.

This chain connects TRBV24-1 to TRBJ1-1, with a tentative D call TRBD1 (5 bases). The germline V and J ends were trimmed by 3 bases and 5 bases, with 15 bases remaining between them. Germline CDR1 is KGHDR and CDR2 is SFDVKD. The CDR3 is made up of 15 amino acids. CDR3 in amino acids: CATSDPRTFGTEAFF. The CDR3 DNA follows: TGTGCCACCAGTGATCCCCGGACATTTGGGACTGAAGCTTTCTTT.

This clone was seen just once. The V and J genes are TRBV12-3 or TRBV12-4 and TRBJ1-2, with 7 nucleotides matching TRBD1. Trimming cost V 8 bases and J 8 bases; bases outside gene matches: 8. This CDR3 comprises 12 residues. CDR3 sequence reads: CASDFQGEGYTF. The CDR3 DNA reads TGTGCCAGCGACTTCCAGGGGGAAGGCTACACCTTC.

The chain couples TRBV25-1 to TRBJ1-6; 7 bases are a match to TRBD1. The CDR3 runs 14 residues. Trimming took 2 bases from V and 8 from J; bases not matched to a gene: 3. Germline V gene lookup returns CDR1 MGHDK and CDR2 SYGVNS. The CDR3 here is CASSEGDRYSPLHF. The CDR3 DNA follows: TGTGCCAGCAGTGAAGGGGACAGATATTCACCCCTCCACTTT.

The J gene is TRBJ1-5, the V gene TRBV7-9, with a weak D call TRBD1 (5 bases). Trimming cost V 5 bases and J 5 bases, with 7 bases left between them. The CDR3 spans 12 residues. Germline CDR1 SEHNR, CDR2 FQNEAQ (reference sequence). Here the CDR3 DNA reads TGTGCCAGCAGCCTCAGGGATCAGCCCCAGCATTTT. Translated, it gives CASSLRDQPQHF. The full variable domain, completed using reference TRBV7-9 and TRBJ1-5, is DTGVSQNPRHKITKRGQNVTFRCDPISEHNRLYWYRQTLGQGPEFLTYFQNEAQLEKSRLLSDRFSAERPKGSFSTLEIQRTEQGDSAMYLCASSLRDQPQHFGDGTRLSIL.

The chain carries TRBV28 and TRBJ1-1; D gene ambiguous. Trimming took 1 base from V and 1 from J, leaving 13 bases between them. Germline CDR1 reads MDHEN; CDR2 reads SYDVKM. The CDR3 runs to 16 residues. As DNA, the CDR3 is TGTGCCAGCAGTTTATCAGACGGGTTGGGGAACACTGAAGCTTTCTTT. It yields the protein CASSLSDGLGNTEAFF. The full variable domain, completed using reference TRBV28 and TRBJ1-1, is DVKVTQSSRYLVKRTGEKVFLECVQDMDHENMFWYRQDPGLGLRLIYFSYDVKMKEKGDIPEGYSVSREKKERFSLILESASTNQTSMYLCASSLSDGLGNTEAFFGQGTRLTVV.

This clone is a singleton in its sample. This chain uses TRBV11-2 with TRBJ2-1, with 8 nucleotides matching TRBD2. This CDR3 comprises 14 residues. The trim removed 1 base at V and 8 bases at J, leaving 4 bases unmatched. Germline V CDR1 and CDR2: SGHAT, FQNNGV. The CDR3: CASSLVFGGDEQFF. In DNA, the CDR3 is TGTGCCAGCAGCTTAGTCTTCGGGGGGGATGAGCAGTTCTTC.